The rows below give T cell receptor beta chains drawn from one sample of a study of T cells after posttransplantation cyclophosphamide. The assay was immunoSEQ multiplex PCR, and TCRdb's table has in-frame clones only and misses some. The table lists roughly 3,000 clones, no singletons, with roughly 15% in the top ten. The source was PBMCs, collected after allogeneic stem cell transplant with posttransplant cyclophosphamide. These receptors came from a female patient between 55 and 75 years old who received an allogeneic stem cell transplant from a related donor and was CMV-positive. The graft donor may have given rise to some T cells. Both conserved end residues are trimmed from each CDR3. Each record gives: J gene, V gene, CDR3 protein.

TRBJ2-1 TRBV28 ASTLSGLAQKNEQF
TRBJ2-7 TRBV5-1 ASAGTGGSVEQY
TRBJ2-1 TRBV15 ATSTGTSGGLVDEQF
TRBJ2-7 TRBV7-3 ASSFFTGGEQY
TRBJ1-6 TRBV6-5 ASSSGPGINSPLH
TRBJ2-1 TRBV7-2 ASSLELATGEQF
TRBJ2-4 TRBV9 ASSGSAGLKNIQY
TRBJ1-2 TRBV6-2/TRBV6-3 ASSPLFGYT
TRBJ1-2 TRBV19 ASSIARLGGNYGYT
TRBJ2-1 TRBV28 ASTSGGRVQSYNEQF
TRBJ2-1 TRBV9 ASSAGMWGGWQF
TRBJ1-5 TRBV19 ASSIGRTGNQPQH
TRBJ2-1 TRBV2 ASREGTSGHNEQF
TRBJ1-4 TRBV27 ASRPVWPNEKLF
TRBJ1-4 TRBV28 ASSRTGGNEKLF
TRBJ2-1 TRBV27 ASSLWDRYNEQF
TRBJ1-1 TRBV5-4 ASSLIRVPTEAF
TRBJ2-7 TRBV19 ASSIVAGGYEQY
TRBJ1-1 TRBV19 ASRMTGWITEAF
TRBJ2-7 TRBV9 ASSVSFRSGLGSNEQY
TRBJ2-7 TRBV7-9 ASSLGGTSYEQY
TRBJ1-1 TRBV2 ASSEINMDTEAF
. TRBV6-5 ASSPGGSSYEQY
TRBJ1-5 TRBV2 ASSPRDRGVQPQH
TRBJ2-1 TRBV27 ASRLAGGNNEQF
TRBJ2-7 TRBV6-5 ASSYSTSGRTYEQY
TRBJ2-1 TRBV7-3 ASSPRYGGQQF
TRBJ2-3 TRBV9 ASSPSPPGLAGEYTDTQY
TRBJ2-7 TRBV5-1 ASSLAGGSNEQY
TRBJ2-7 TRBV7-2 ASSPKRGTSGKYEQY
TRBJ2-7 TRBV5-1 ASSTHYEQY
TRBJ2-4 TRBV6-4 ASSDSPGWVQY
TRBJ2-3 TRBV9 ASSAITDTQY
TRBJ1-1 TRBV5-4 ASSLGPRGNTEAF
TRBJ2-5 TRBV7-9 ASSLGGAWQETQY
TRBJ2-5 TRBV2 ASSEGPSFGETQY
TRBJ2-5 TRBV6-1 ASRTNPQETQY
TRBJ2-6 TRBV7-6 ASSSGRTGCDSGANVLT
TRBJ1-1 TRBV7-9 ASSLGRNTEAF
TRBJ2-5 TRBV6-1 ASSVDRGETQY
TRBJ2-5 TRBV6-2/TRBV6-3 ASSYSQGAQY
TRBJ2-1 TRBV2 ASSERLAFYNEQF